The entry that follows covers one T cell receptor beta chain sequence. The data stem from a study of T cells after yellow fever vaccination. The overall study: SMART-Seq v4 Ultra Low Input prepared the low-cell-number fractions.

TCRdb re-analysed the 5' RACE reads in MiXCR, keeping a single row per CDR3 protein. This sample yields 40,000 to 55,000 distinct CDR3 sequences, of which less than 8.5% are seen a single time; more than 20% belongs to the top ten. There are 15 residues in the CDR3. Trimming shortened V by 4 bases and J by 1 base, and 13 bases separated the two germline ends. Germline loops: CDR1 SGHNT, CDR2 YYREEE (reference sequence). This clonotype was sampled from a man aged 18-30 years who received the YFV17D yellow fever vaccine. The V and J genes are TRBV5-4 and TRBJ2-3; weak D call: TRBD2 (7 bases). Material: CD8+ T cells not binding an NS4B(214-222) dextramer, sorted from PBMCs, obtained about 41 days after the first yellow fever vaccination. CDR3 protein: CASSGEGDRTDTQYF. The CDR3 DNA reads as TGTGCCAGCAGCGGGGAGGGGGATCGCACAGATACGCAGTATTTT. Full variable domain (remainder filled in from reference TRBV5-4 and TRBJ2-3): ETGVTQSPTHLIKTRGQQVTLRCSSQSGHNTVSWYQQALGQGPQFIFQYYREEENGRGNFPPRFSGLQFPNYSSELNVNALELDDSALYLCASSGEGDRTDTQYFGPGTRLTVL.